This T cell receptor beta chain comes out of a study of blood T cells in healthy people across ages. Details on this clonotype: Antigen unknown.

The authors ran a second PCR of roughly 7 to 11 cycles using a sample-barcoded 5' primer and a J-beta primer mix. Any given sample supplied a minimum of 3 million CDR3-containing paired-end reads. TCRdb itself ran the 5' RACE reads through MiXCR, one entry per CDR3 protein. In the table there are around 800,000 distinct CDR3 sequences, 40% to 50% of which are singletons. Germline V gene data show CDR1 as DFQATT and CDR2 as SNEGSKA (reference sequence). The CDR3 is 16 amino acids. V dropped 3 bases and J dropped 3 bases, with 19 bases sitting between them. Individuals who donated were healthy Caucasians from Russia aged roughly 6 to 100. Samples had at least 6 million PBMCs isolated from them. Findings of the study overall: Observed TCR beta diversity per million T cells went down as age went up. This fall followed a roughly linear course with age.

Sequencing used blood. This chain joins TRBV20-1 and TRBJ2-3, with a possible D match to TRBD1 (6 bases). The sequence was collected from a man in his 60s in good health. In DNA form, the CDR3 reads TGCAGTGCTAGGGGACGGGCAGGGGAGAGGACAGATACGCAGTATTTT. Residues: CSARGRAGERTDTQYF.